The 15 T cell receptor beta chains below all came from one sample that was sequenced in a study of T cells after yellow fever vaccination. Using its own MiXCR run on the 5' RACE reads, TCRdb lists one record per CDR3 protein. The table lists about 330,000 distinct CDR3 sequences, 7% to 9% of them singletons. Sample: PBMCs, taken about 41 days after the first yellow fever vaccination. These receptors all come from a young man who received the YFV17D yellow fever vaccine.

This clonotype was picked up a small number of times. The rearrangement joins TRBV12-3 or TRBV12-4 to TRBJ2-1; 7 nucleotides match TRBD2. This CDR3 region has 14 residues. V shed 7 bases, J shed 6 bases, and the junction held 9 bases outside the gene matches. The CDR3 DNA sequence: TGTGCCAGCACCTCGTCGACTAGCACCAATGAGCAGTTCTTC. Amino acids: CASTSSTSTNEQFF.

This clonotype was found a few times. The J gene is TRBJ2-7, the V gene TRBV20-1; D is perhaps TRBD2 (5 bases). The length of the CDR3 is 15 residues. Germline CDR1 and CDR2: DFQATT and SNEGSKA (reference sequence). The V gene lost 3 bases and the J gene lost 3 bases, with 18 bases spanning the gap. CDR3 nucleotide sequence: TGCAGTGCTAGGGGAGAGGGCAGAGGAGACTACGAGCAGTACTTC. This codes for CSARGEGRGDYEQYF.

The gene calls are TRBV2 and TRBJ1-2, with 8 bases matching TRBD1. The length of the CDR3 is 14 residues. CDR1 SNHLY and CDR2 FYNNEI come from the germline V gene. With V trimmed by 6 bases and J by 7 bases, 10 bases remained unmatched. The CDR3 DNA sequence: TGTGCCAGCAGAATTTCCGGACAGGGTTTTGGCTACACCTTC. Translated: CASRISGQGFGYTF.

This clonotype has just a few counts. This chain connects TRBV6-1 to TRBJ1-4; unclear D gene. The germline V and J ends were trimmed by 5 bases and 0 bases, with 10 bases remaining between them. The length of the CDR3 is 15 residues. Germline V gene sequence: CDR1 MNHNS, CDR2 SASEGT. CDR3 residues: CASSRKGPTNEKLFF. Written as DNA, the CDR3 is TGTGCCAGCAGTCGAAAGGGTCCAACTAATGAAAAACTGTTTTTT.

The CDR3 sequence is CASSLAGAGGQETQYF. Here the CDR3 DNA reads TGCGCCAGCAGCTTGGCCGGAGCAGGGGGCCAAGAGACCCAGTACTTC. The rearrangement joins TRBV5-1 to TRBJ2-5; 7 nucleotides align to TRBD1. Germline assignment: CDR1 SGHRS and CDR2 YFSETQ. This CDR3 spans 16 amino acids. V lost 0 bases and J lost 1; bases outside the gene matches: 6.

The table lists this clonotype with many counts. V gene TRBV9 combines with J gene TRBJ2-7; the D gene is possibly TRBD1 (6 bases). V was cut by 4 bases and J by 2 bases, with 16 bases left in between. The CDR3 covers 15 residues. CDR1 is SGDLS, CDR2 YYNGEE, per germline. The CDR3 is CASSPGAGATYEQYV. The CDR3 bases are TGTGCCAGCAGCCCCGGGGCAGGGGCCACCTACGAGCAGTACGTC.

This chain's CDR3 is CASSPKYYEQYV. The CDR3 DNA sequence: TGTGCCAGCAGCCCCAAGTATTACGAGCAGTACGTC. V is TRBV7-3 and J is TRBJ2-7, with D hard to call. Deletions cut 5 bases from V and 4 bases from J, with 9 bases between. The CDR3 contains 12 residues. Per the germline V gene, CDR1 is SGHTA and CDR2 is FQGTGA.

This sequence joins TRBV4-3 and TRBJ2-2, with D possibly matching TRBD2 (6 bases). The CDR3 has 17 amino acids. CDR1 is LGHNA, CDR2 YSLEER, per germline. The V end was cut by 4 bases, the J end by 2 bases, with 17 bases between. The CDR3 reads CASSRLTGTRNTGELFF. CDR3 coding DNA: TGCGCCAGCAGCCGCCTAACCGGGACTCGAAACACCGGGGAGCTGTTTTTT.

This clonotype has more than one count but fewer than ten. DNA of the CDR3: TGTGCCGCCGGGTGGACAGGGGGCAATCAGCCCCAGCATTTT. As protein: CAAGWTGGNQPQHF. The chain joins TRBV6-1 to TRBJ1-5, with 9 bases fitting TRBD1. Germline lookup yields CDR1 MNHNS and CDR2 SASEGT. The CDR3 runs 14 residues. After removal of 11 bases from V and 2 bases from J, the junction contained 7 bases not matched to a gene.

V and J are TRBV5-1 and TRBJ2-7; TRBD2 aligns across 7 bases. The CDR3 loop spans 13 amino acids. The germline V gene encodes CDR1 SGHRS and CDR2 YFSETQ. V shed 3 bases, J shed 5 bases, and the junction held 5 bases outside the gene matches. The CDR3: CASSWGGVDEQYF. The DNA of the CDR3 is TGCGCCAGCAGCTGGGGGGGGGTGGACGAGCAGTACTTC. Full variable domain (outside the CDR3, taken from reference TRBV5-1 and TRBJ2-7): KAGVTQTPRYLIKTRGQQVTLSCSPISGHRSVSWYQQTPGQGLQFLFEYFSETQRNKGNFPGRFSGRQFSNSRSEMNVSTLELGDSALYLCASSWGGVDEQYFGPGTRLTVT.

J is TRBJ1-2 and V is TRBV5-1, with D possibly TRBD1 on 5 matching bases. The CDR3 sequence is 13 residues long. Germline CDR1 SGHRS, CDR2 YFSETQ. V shed 4 bases and J shed 7 bases, with 14 bases lying between them. The CDR3 here is CASSLGVVGGYTF. In nucleotides, the CDR3 is TGCGCCAGCAGCCTAGGGGTGGTCGGTGGCTACACCTTC.

The gene calls are TRBV18 and TRBJ2-2; 9 bases are shared with TRBD1. CDR1 KGHSH and CDR2 LQKENI come from the germline V gene. The CDR3 runs to 15 residues. Trimming cost V 3 bases and J 4 bases; bases outside gene matches: 3. The CDR3 loop is CASSPGQGSTGELFF. The CDR3 bases are TGTGCCAGCTCACCGGGACAGGGATCCACCGGGGAGCTGTTTTTT.

This clonotype showed up just a few times. The chain has TRBV6-5 and TRBJ1-3; D not resolved. Trimming removed 3 bases at V and 2 bases at J, with 11 bases between. The CDR3 is 15 residues long. CDR1 and CDR2 (germline): MNHEY, SVGAGI. CDR3 sequence (DNA): TGTGCCAGCAGTTATTGGGCAGGCACTGGAAACACCATATATTTT. This codes for CASSYWAGTGNTIYF.

Here the CDR3 reads CASSQGTGVGNTIYF. CDR3 DNA: TGCGCCAGCAGCCAAGGGACAGGGGTTGGAAACACCATATATTTT. This rearrangement joins TRBV4-1 to TRBJ1-3; 9 bases are a match to TRBD1. Germline V lookup: CDR1 MGHRA, CDR2 YSYEKL. The CDR3 covers 15 residues. Germline trimming cut 1 base from V and 3 bases from J; bases unmatched to any gene: 1.

The genes are TRBV20-1 and TRBJ1-3; the D gene is possibly TRBD1 (6 bases). The CDR3 consists of 12 residues. V shed 6 bases and J shed 9 bases, with 15 bases lying between them. Germline values: CDR1 DFQATT, CDR2 SNEGSKA (reference sequence). CDR3 sequence reads: CSAPGHEGTIYF. As DNA, the CDR3 is TGCAGTGCCCCGGGACACGAGGGCACCATATATTTT.